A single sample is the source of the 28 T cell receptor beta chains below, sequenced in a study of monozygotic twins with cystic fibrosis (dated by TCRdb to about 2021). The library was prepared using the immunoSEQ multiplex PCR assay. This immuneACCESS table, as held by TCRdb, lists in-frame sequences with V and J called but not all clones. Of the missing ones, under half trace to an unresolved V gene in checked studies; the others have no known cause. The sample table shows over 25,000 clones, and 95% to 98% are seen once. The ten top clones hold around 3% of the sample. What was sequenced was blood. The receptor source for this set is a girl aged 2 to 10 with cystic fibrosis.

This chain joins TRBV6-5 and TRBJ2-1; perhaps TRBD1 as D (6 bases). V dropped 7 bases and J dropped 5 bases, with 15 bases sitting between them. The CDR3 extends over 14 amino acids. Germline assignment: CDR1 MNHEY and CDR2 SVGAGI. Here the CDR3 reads CASKNRVPNNEQFF. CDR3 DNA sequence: TGTGCCAGCAAAAACAGGGTCCCCAACAATGAGCAGTTCTTC.

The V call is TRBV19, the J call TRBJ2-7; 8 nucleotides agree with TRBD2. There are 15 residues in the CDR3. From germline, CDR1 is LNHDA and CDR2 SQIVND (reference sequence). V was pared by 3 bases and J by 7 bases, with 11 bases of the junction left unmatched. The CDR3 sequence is CASSMIGGLEGEQYF. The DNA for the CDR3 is TGTGCCAGTAGTATGATCGGGGGACTAGAGGGTGAGCAGTACTTC. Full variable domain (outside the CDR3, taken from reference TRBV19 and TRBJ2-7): DGGITQSPKYLFRKEGQNVTLSCEQNLNHDAMYWYRQDPGQGLRLIYYSQIVNDFQKGDIAEGYSVSREKKESFPLTVTSAQKNPTAFYLCASSMIGGLEGEQYFGPGTRLTVT.

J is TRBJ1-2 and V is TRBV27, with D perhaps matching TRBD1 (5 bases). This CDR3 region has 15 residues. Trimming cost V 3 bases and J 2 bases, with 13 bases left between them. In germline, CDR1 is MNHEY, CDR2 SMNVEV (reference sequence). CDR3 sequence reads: CASSLPTRGNYGYTF. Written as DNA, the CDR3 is TGTGCCAGCAGTTTGCCCACCCGGGGGAACTATGGCTACACCTTC.

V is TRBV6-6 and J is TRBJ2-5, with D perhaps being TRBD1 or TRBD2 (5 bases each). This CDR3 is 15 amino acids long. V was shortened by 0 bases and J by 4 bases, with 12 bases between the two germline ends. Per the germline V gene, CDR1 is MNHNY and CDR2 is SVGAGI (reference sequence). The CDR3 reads CASSYSGGKLETQYF. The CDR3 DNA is TGTGCCAGCAGTTACTCTGGGGGAAAATTAGAGACCCAGTACTTC.

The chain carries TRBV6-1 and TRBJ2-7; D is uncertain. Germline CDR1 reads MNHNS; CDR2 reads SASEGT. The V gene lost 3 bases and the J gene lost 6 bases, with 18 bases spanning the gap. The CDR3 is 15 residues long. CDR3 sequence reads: CASSDEGSGGGEQYF. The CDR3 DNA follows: TGTGCCAGCAGTGATGAAGGATCCGGCGGCGGCGAGCAGTACTTC.

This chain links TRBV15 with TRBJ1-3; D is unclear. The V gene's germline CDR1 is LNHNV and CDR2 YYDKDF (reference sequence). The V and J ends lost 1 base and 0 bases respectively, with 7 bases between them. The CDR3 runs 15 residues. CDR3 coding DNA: TGTGCCACCAGCAGAGGACGCAACTCTGGAAACACCATATATTTT. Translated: CATSRGRNSGNTIYF.

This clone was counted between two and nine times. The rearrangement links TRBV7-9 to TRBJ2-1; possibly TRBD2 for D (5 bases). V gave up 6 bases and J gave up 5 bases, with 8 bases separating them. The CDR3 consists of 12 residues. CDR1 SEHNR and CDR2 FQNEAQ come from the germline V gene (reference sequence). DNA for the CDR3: TGTGCCAGCAGTCGAGGGAACAATGAGCAGTTCTTC. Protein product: CASSRGNNEQFF.

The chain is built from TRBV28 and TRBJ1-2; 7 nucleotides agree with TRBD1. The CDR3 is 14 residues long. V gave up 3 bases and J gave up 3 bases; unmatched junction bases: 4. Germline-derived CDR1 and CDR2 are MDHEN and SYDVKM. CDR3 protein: CASSFPGTDYGYTF. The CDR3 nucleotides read TGTGCCAGCAGTTTTCCCGGGACAGACTATGGCTACACCTTC.

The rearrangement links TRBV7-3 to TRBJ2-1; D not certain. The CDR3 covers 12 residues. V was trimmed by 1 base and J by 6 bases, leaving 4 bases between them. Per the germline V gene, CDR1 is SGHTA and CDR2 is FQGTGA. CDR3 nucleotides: TGTGCCAGCAGCTTAAATCCCAATGAGCAGTTCTTC. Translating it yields CASSLNPNEQFF.

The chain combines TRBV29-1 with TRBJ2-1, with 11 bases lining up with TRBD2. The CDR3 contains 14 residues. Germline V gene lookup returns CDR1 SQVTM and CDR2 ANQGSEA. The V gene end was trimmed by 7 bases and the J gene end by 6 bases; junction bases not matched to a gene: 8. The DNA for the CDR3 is TGCAGCGCGTTAGCGGGAGGGGTTACCAATGAGCAGTTCTTC. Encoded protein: CSALAGGVTNEQFF.

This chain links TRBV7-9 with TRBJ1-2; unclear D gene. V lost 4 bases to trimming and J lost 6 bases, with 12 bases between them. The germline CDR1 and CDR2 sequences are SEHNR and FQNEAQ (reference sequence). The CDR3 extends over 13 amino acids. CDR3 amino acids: CASSSRGSHGYTF. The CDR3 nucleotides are TGTGCCAGCAGCTCACGGGGTAGTCATGGCTACACCTTC.

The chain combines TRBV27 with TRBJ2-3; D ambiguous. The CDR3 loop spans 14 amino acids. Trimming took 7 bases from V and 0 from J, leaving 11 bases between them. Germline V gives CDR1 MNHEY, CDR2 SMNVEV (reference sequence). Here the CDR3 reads CASMKFGSTDTQYF. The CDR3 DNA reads TGTGCCAGCATGAAGTTCGGTAGCACAGATACGCAGTATTTT.

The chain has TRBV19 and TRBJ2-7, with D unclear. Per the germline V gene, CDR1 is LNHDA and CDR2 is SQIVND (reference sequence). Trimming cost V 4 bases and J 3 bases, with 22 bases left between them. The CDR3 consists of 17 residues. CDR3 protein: CASSTPLLDQPHYEQYF. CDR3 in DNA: TGTGCCAGTAGTACCCCCCTCCTAGATCAACCGCACTACGAGCAGTACTTC.

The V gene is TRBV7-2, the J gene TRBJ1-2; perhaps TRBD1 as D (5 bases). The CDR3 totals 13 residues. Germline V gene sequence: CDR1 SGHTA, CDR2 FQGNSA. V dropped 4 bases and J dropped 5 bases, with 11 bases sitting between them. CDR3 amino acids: CASSSARGYGYTF. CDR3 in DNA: TGTGCCAGCAGCTCCGCGCGGGGGTATGGCTACACCTTC.

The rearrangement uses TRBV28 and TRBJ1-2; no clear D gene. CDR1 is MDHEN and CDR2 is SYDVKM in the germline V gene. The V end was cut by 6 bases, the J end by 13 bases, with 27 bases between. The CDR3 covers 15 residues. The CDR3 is CASSRRTALTFVCTF. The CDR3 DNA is TGTGCCAGCAGCCGCCGGACTGCCTTAACGTTCGTATGCACCTTC.

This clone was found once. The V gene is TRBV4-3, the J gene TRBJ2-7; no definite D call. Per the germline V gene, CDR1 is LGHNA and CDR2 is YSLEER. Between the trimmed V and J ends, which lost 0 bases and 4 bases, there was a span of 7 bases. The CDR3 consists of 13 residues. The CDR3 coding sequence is TGCGCCAGCAGCCAAGATCCGCGTTACGAGCAGTACTTC. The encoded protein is CASSQDPRYEQYF.

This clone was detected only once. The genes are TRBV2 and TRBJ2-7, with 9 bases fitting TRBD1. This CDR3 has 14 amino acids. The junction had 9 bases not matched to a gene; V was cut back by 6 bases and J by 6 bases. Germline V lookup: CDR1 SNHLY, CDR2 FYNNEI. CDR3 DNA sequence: TGTGCCAGCAGCACCCGGGACAGGGTGGCCGAGCAGTACTTC. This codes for CASSTRDRVAEQYF.

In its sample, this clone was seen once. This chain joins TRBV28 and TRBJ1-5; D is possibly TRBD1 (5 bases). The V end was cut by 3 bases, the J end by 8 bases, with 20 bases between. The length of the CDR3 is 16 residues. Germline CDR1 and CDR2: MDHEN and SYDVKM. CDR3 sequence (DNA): TGTGCCAGCAGTTTCCCCCCAGGACGCGGCAGGGAGCCCCAGCATTTT. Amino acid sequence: CASSFPPGRGREPQHF.

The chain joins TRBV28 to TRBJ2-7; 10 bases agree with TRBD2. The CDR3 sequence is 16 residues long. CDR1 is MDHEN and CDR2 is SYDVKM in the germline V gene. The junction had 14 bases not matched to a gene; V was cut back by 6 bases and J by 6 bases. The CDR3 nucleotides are TGTGCCAGCAGGGCTGGCCTAGCGGGAGCCCCCGGCGAGCAGTACTTC. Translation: CASRAGLAGAPGEQYF.

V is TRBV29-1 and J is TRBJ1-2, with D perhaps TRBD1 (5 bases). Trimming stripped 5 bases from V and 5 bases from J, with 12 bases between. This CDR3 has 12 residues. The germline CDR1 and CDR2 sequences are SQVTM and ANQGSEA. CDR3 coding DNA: TGCAGCGTTATGGACAATAGGTATGGCTACACCTTC. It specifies CSVMDNRYGYTF.

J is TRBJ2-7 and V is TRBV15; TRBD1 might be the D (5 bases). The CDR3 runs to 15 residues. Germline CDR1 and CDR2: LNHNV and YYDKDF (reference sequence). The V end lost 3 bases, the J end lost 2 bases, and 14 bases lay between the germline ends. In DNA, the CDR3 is TGTGCCACCAGCAGGGCCCCGGACAATACCTACGAGCAGTACTTC. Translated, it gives CATSRAPDNTYEQYF. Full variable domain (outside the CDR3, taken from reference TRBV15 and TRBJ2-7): DAMVIQNPRYQVTQFGKPVTLSCSQTLNHNVMYWYQQKSSQAPKLLFHYYDKDFNNEADTPDNFQSRRPNTSFCFLDIRSPGLGDTAMYLCATSRAPDNTYEQYFGPGTRLTVT.

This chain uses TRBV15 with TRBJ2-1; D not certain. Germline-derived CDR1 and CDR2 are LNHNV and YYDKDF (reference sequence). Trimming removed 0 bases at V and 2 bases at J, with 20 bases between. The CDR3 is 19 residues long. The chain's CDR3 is CATSRERSTDLWAYNEQFF. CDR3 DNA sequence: TGTGCCACCAGCAGAGAGAGGTCCACCGACTTATGGGCCTACAATGAGCAGTTCTTC.

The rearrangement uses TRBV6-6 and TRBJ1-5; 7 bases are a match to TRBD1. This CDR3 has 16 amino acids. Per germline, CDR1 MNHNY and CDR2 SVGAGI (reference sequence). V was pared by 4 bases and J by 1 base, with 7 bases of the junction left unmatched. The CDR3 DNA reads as TGTGCCAGCAGTTTCGGACCAGGGGGAAGCAATCAGCCCCAGCATTTT. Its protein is CASSFGPGGSNQPQHF.

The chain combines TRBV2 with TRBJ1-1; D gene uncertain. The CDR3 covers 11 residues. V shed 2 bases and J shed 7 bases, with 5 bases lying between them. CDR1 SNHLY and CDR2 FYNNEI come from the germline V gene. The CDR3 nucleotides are TGTGCCAGCAGTGAATGGCGTGAAGCTTTCTTT. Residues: CASSEWREAFF.

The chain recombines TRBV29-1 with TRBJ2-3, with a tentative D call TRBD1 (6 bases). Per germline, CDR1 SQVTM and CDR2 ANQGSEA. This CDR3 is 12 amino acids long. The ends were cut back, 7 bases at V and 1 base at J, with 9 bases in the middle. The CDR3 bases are TGCAGCGCGTACAGGGGCACAGATACGCAGTATTTT. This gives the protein CSAYRGTDTQYF.

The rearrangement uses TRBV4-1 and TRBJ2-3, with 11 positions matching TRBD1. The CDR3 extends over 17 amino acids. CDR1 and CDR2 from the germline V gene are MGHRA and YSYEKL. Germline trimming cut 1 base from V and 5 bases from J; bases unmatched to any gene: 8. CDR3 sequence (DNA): TGCGCCAGCAGCCAAGTGGGGACAGGGGGTGCCGAAGATACGCAGTATTTT. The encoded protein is CASSQVGTGGAEDTQYF.

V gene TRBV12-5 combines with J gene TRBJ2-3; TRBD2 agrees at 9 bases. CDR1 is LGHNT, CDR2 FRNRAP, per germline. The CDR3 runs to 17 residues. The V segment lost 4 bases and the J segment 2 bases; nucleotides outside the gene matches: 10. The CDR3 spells CASGSPTSGLNTDTQYF. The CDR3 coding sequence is TGTGCTAGTGGTTCCCCCACTAGCGGGTTGAACACAGATACGCAGTATTTT.

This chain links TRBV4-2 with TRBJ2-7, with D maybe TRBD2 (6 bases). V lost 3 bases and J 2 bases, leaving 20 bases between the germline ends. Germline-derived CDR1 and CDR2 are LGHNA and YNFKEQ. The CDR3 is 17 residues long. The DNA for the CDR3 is TGTGCCAGCAGCCAGGAACACAATAGCGGATTAGCCTACGAGCAGTACTTC. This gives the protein CASSQEHNSGLAYEQYF.